These 25 T cell receptor beta chains share one sample of origin, sequenced in a study of T cell repertoires in cytomegalovirus infection. A single record per CDR3 protein comes from TCRdb applying MiXCR to the reads. The table records roughly 860,000 distinct CDR3 sequences, about 33% of them present only once. No antigen has been identified for these receptors. Sequences were derived from cultured CD8+ T cells from PBMCs, sampled from culture after CMV antigen stimulation. These receptors were obtained from a human donor in good health (CMV status not recorded). Some clones in this sample may be carry-over from other donors' samples.

The CDR3 nucleotides read TGTGCCAGCAGTTCTGTTCATGGGATGGACGTCTCCAACTATGGCTACACCTTC. Translation: CASSSVHGMDVSNYGYTF. V and J are TRBV12-3 or TRBV12-4 and TRBJ1-2; no reliable D call. The CDR3 loop spans 18 amino acids. Trimming shortened V by 4 bases and J by 2 bases, and 23 bases separated the two germline ends.

This clonotype was recorded a few times. This rearrangement joins TRBV4-1 to TRBJ2-3, with a weak D call TRBD2 (6 bases). Trimming shortened V by 0 bases and J by 11 bases, and 18 bases separated the two germline ends. CDR1 MGHRA and CDR2 YSYEKL come from the germline V gene. The CDR3 loop spans 15 amino acids. The CDR3 is CASSQDRVGLREQYF. As DNA, the CDR3 is TGCGCCAGCAGCCAAGATAGGGTTGGACTACGGGAGCAGTATTTT.

This clonotype was detected a few times. The CDR3 sequence: CSAIRDRGPNTEAFF. The CDR3 DNA reads as TGCAGTGCTATCCGGGACAGGGGACCTAACACTGAAGCTTTCTTT. This chain links TRBV20-1 with TRBJ1-1, with 10 bases matching TRBD1. CDR3 size: 15 residues. The ends lost 4 bases at V and 2 bases at J; junction bases unmatched: 7. Germline CDR1 is DFQATT and CDR2 is SNEGSKA (reference sequence).

This clonotype was recorded a few times. The chain carries TRBV3-1 and TRBJ2-1, with 8 positions matching TRBD2. The CDR3 has 16 residues. CDR1 is LGHDT and CDR2 is YNNKEL in the germline V gene (reference sequence). The V and J ends lost 2 bases and 9 bases, in that order; junction bases with no gene match: 12. CDR3 bases: TGTGCCAGCAGCCAACGGGTAGTAGCGGGGAATAGTGAGCAGTTCTTC. It codes for CASSQRVVAGNSEQFF.

This clonotype appeared a single time. The gene calls are TRBV5-4 and TRBJ2-3, with 11 bases identical to TRBD2. V shed 4 bases and J 1 base; nucleotides not matched to a gene: 5. The germline V gene encodes CDR1 SGHNT and CDR2 YYREEE (reference sequence). The CDR3 runs 16 residues. CDR3 in DNA: TGTGCCAGCAGCATGATACTAGCGGGGGGCACAGATACGCAGTATTTT. Translating it yields CASSMILAGGTDTQYF. Full variable domain (rest looked up from reference TRBV5-4 and TRBJ2-3): ETGVTQSPTHLIKTRGQQVTLRCSSQSGHNTVSWYQQALGQGPQFIFQYYREEENGRGNFPPRFSGLQFPNYSSELNVNALELDDSALYLCASSMILAGGTDTQYFGPGTRLTVL.

The chain carries TRBV6-6 and TRBJ2-7, with 9 bases identical to TRBD2. This CDR3 contains 14 residues. V trimming: 5 bases; J trimming: 0 bases; junction bases outside the gene matches: 2. Germline CDR1 MNHNY, CDR2 SVGAGI (reference sequence). CDR3 bases: TGTGCCAGCAGTCATAGCGGGAGCTCCTACGAGCAGTACGTC. Translating it yields CASSHSGSSYEQYV.

The sample holds many counts of this clonotype. J is TRBJ1-2 and V is TRBV7-8; D gene unclear. CDR3 length: 14 residues. V lost 4 bases and J 3 bases, leaving 12 bases between the germline ends. Germline V gene data show CDR1 as SGHVS and CDR2 as FQNEAQ. The CDR3 bases are TGTGCCAGCAGCTCAATGGGAAGGCACTATGGCTACACCTTC. It translates to CASSSMGRHYGYTF.

The table lists this clonotype with many counts. CDR3 DNA: TGTGCCAGCAGTTACGACAGGGTTACAGATACGCAGTATTTT. This sequence encodes CASSYDRVTDTQYF. This chain links TRBV6-5 with TRBJ2-3, with TRBD1 identical over 7 bases. The CDR3 sequence is 14 residues long. Losses at the gene ends were 2 bases for V and 3 bases for J; bases not matched to a gene: 2. Germline lookup yields CDR1 MNHEY and CDR2 SVGAGI.

Regarding this clonotype: The germline gene is not matched at one end of the junction; a read error may be the cause. The V gene is TRBV12-3 or TRBV12-4, the J gene TRBJ2-2, with a possible D match to TRBD2 (6 bases). The CDR3 runs 15 residues. DNA of the CDR3: TGTGCCAACAGTCGGGACCTGGGGGGTACCGGGGAGCTGTTTTTT. This translates into CANSRDLGGTGELFF.

As regards this clonotype: This may be a read error, as it is one base from a much larger clone. J is TRBJ1-1 and V is TRBV7-2; D is undetermined. The CDR3 contains 13 residues. Germline CDR1 and CDR2: SGHTA and FQGNSA. The CDR3 sequence is CVSSPSHLSEAFF. As DNA, the CDR3 is TGTGTCAGCAGCCCCTCACATTTATCTGAAGCTTTCTTT.

In this sample, this clonotype turned up a few times. The rearrangement uses TRBV24-1 and TRBJ2-3; D perhaps matches TRBD1 (5 bases). The V gene lost 4 bases and the J gene lost 3 bases, with 10 bases spanning the gap. CDR3 size: 14 residues. Germline lookup yields CDR1 KGHDR and CDR2 SFDVKD. The CDR3 nucleotides are TGTGCCACCAGTGAGGCAGGGTGGACAGATACGCAGTATTTT. Amino acids: CATSEAGWTDTQYF.

The table lists this clonotype with a few counts. J is TRBJ2-7 and V is TRBV5-1; 9 nucleotides line up with TRBD1. The CDR3 runs to 15 residues. Germline V gives CDR1 SGHRS, CDR2 YFSETQ. V lost 4 bases to trimming and J lost 2 bases; unmatched junction nucleotides: 7. The CDR3 protein is CASSPGTGSAYEQYV. CDR3 nucleotide sequence: TGCGCCAGCAGCCCCGGGACAGGGAGCGCCTACGAGCAGTACGTC.

This clonotype turned up a few times. The chain combines TRBV7-9 with TRBJ2-7; D is possibly TRBD1 or TRBD2 (5 bases each). The germline CDR1 and CDR2 sequences are SEHNR and FQNEAQ (reference sequence). Trimming pared 1 base from V and 0 bases from J, leaving 10 bases between. The CDR3 has 15 amino acids. CDR3 nucleotides: TGTGCCAGCAGCTTAGGGGGACCCAGCTCCTACGAGCAGTACGTC. Its protein product is CASSLGGPSSYEQYV.

The V call is TRBV2, the J call TRBJ2-5; TRBD1 aligns across 8 bases. Germline trimming cut 8 bases from V and 1 base from J; bases unmatched to any gene: 9. The length of the CDR3 is 15 residues. Germline CDR1 reads SNHLY; CDR2 reads FYNNEI. For the CDR3, the DNA is TGTGCCAGCGCTGCAGGGGGCTACAGCCAAGAGACCCAGTACTTC. Its protein product is CASAAGGYSQETQYF.

This rearrangement joins TRBV23-1 to TRBJ2-7; D is unclear. TRBV23-1 is an ORF for which the function is uncertain. V lost 10 bases and J 2 bases, leaving 12 bases between the germline ends. The CDR3 spans 12 residues. CDR3 region: CANISYPYEQYV. The CDR3 DNA sequence: TGCGCCAACATCAGCTACCCCTACGAGCAGTACGTC.

This clonotype was observed a handful of times. This chain links TRBV13 with TRBJ2-1; D may correspond to TRBD1 or TRBD2 (6 bases each). The CDR3 loop spans 16 amino acids. The germline V gene encodes CDR1 PRHDT and CDR2 FYEKMQ (reference sequence). V was trimmed by 5 bases and J by 5 bases, leaving 19 bases between them. The CDR3: CASSPPGAGNHNEQFF. In DNA, the CDR3 is TGTGCCAGCAGCCCGCCGGGGGCGGGGAACCACAATGAGCAGTTCTTC.

This clonotype has a single count. CDR3 coding DNA: TGTGCCAGCAGCTTAAAAATTGCAGATACGCAGTATTTT. This codes for CASSLKIADTQYF. This chain links TRBV7-4 with TRBJ2-3; D call uncertain. V was shortened by 2 bases and J by 4 bases, with 7 bases between the two germline ends. The CDR3 length is 13 residues. In germline, CDR1 is SGHVT, CDR2 SQSDAQ.

The J gene is TRBJ1-5, the V gene TRBV20-1, with 9 bases identical to TRBD1. Germline CDR1 is DFQATT and CDR2 is SNEGSKA (reference sequence). The CDR3 spans 14 residues. After removal of 3 bases from V and 5 bases from J, the junction contained 5 bases not matched to a gene. The CDR3 loop is CSASEDRGYQPQHF. CDR3 DNA: TGCAGTGCTAGTGAGGACAGGGGCTATCAGCCCCAGCATTTT.

The gene calls are TRBV7-9 and TRBJ2-6, with D unclear. V shed 5 bases and J shed 2 bases, with 13 bases lying between them. From germline, CDR1 is SEHNR and CDR2 FQNEAQ (reference sequence). The CDR3 totals 16 residues. This CDR3 reads CASSTPMAPGANVLTF. The CDR3 DNA reads TGTGCCAGCAGCACCCCCATGGCTCCTGGGGCCAACGTCCTGACTTTC.

Concerning this clonotype: One end of the junction fails to match germline, which may point to a read error. The CDR3 bases are TGTGCCAGCAGAATAGCACTCCCCGGGACAGGGGGCCGCTTGATCTTC. This encodes CASRIALPGTGGRLIF. The chain combines TRBV13 with TRBJ2-1; TRBD1 aligns across 12 bases. The CDR3 extends over 16 amino acids. The germline gives CDR1 PRHDT, CDR2 FYEKMQ (reference sequence).

This clonotype was detected a few times. The J gene is TRBJ2-2, the V gene TRBV12-3 or TRBV12-4, with D uncertain. The CDR3 runs to 13 residues. Deletions cut 5 bases from V and 7 bases from J, with 11 bases between. The CDR3 sequence: CASSPRVDGELFF. CDR3 in DNA: TGTGCCAGCAGTCCCCGGGTGGACGGGGAGCTGTTTTTT.

This clonotype was picked up many times. The gene calls are TRBV7-2 and TRBJ1-2, with D hard to call. Germline CDR1 reads SGHTA; CDR2 reads FQGNSA. This CDR3 has 13 amino acids. The germline V and J ends were trimmed by 1 base and 8 bases, with 11 bases remaining between them. CDR3 DNA: TGTGCCAGCAGCTTAGAACAGCTAAGAGGCTACACCTTC. Amino acid sequence: CASSLEQLRGYTF.

This clonotype was detected only a few times. V usage is TRBV27 and J usage is TRBJ1-6, with 7 bases identical to TRBD1. With V trimmed by 5 bases and J by 9 bases, 13 bases remained unmatched. CDR1 is MNHEY and CDR2 is SMNVEV in the germline V gene (reference sequence). This CDR3 comprises 16 residues. CDR3: CASSQQGSALGSPLHF. In DNA form, the CDR3 reads TGTGCCAGCAGTCAACAGGGGTCCGCGTTGGGTTCACCCCTCCACTTT.

This clonotype was picked up a small number of times. The gene calls are TRBV7-9 and TRBJ1-5, with 8 bases aligning to TRBD1. This CDR3 region has 15 residues. CDR1 SEHNR and CDR2 FQNEAQ come from the germline V gene (reference sequence). Unmatched junction bases numbered 7, after V lost 6 bases and J lost 3 bases. CDR3 in amino acids: CASSSGTGLNQPQHF. In DNA, the CDR3 is TGTGCCAGCAGTTCCGGGACAGGTCTCAATCAGCCCCAGCATTTT.

The rearrangement uses TRBV7-9 and TRBJ2-2; TRBD2 might be the D (6 bases). CDR3 length: 16 amino acids. Germline CDR1 reads SEHNR; CDR2 reads FQNEAQ (reference sequence). V was shortened by 4 bases and J by 5 bases, with 17 bases between the two germline ends. In DNA, the CDR3 is TGTGCCAGCAGCTCCCGGGACTCGGGGAAGACCGGGGAGCTGTTTTTT. Translating gives CASSSRDSGKTGELFF.